The entry below describes one T cell receptor (beta chain). This CDR3 contains 12 residues. Per germline, CDR1 LNHDA and CDR2 SQIVND (reference sequence). V was clipped by 5 bases and J by 7 bases, with 9 bases between them. Here immunoSEQ multiplex PCR was the method, and the copy in TCRdb shows in-frame clones only, minus some. This sample has approximately 300,000 clones, with 85% found just once. The data were taken from a study of Ad26.COV2.S vaccination and SARS-CoV-2 variants. The sample's treatment: 15 to 20 received Ad26.COV2.S at low or high dose, single or two shots; several received placebo; per-sample allocation not given. Collection of the samples took place on day 63 after the first injection of vaccine or placebo.

The source is a person between 18 and 65 years old who received the Ad26.COV2.S COVID-19 vaccine or a placebo. The specimen was peripheral blood, collected in a trial of Ad26.COV2.S vaccine versus placebo. V usage is TRBV19 and J usage is TRBJ2-4; possibly TRBD1 for D (6 bases). The CDR3, as DNA: TGTGCCAGTAGTCTCACAGGGAACATTCAGTACTTC. This gives the protein CASSLTGNIQYF. The full variable domain, completed using reference TRBV19 and TRBJ2-4, is DGGITQSPKYLFRKEGQNVTLSCEQNLNHDAMYWYRQDPGQGLRLIYYSQIVNDFQKGDIAEGYSVSREKKESFPLTVTSAQKNPTAFYLCASSLTGNIQYFGAGTRLSVL.